This T cell receptor beta chain was profiled in a study of T cells in Graves' hyperthyroidism and ophthalmopathy. RNA transcripts served as the template for amplifying TCR beta CDR3 regions. A set of HTBI primers served as the primers for a first-round RT-PCR of the TCR CDR3. TCRdb ran MiXCR on the multiplex PCR reads and lists one entry per CDR3 protein. The sample lists approximately 480,000 distinct CDR3 sequences, 20% occurring once. Study-level points and caveats: Model-based prediction identified ophthalmopathy a median approximately 6.2 months prior to its onset. Ophthalmopathy cases were set apart from stable hyperthyroidism by a 13 V-J model.

The study enrolled patients aged 18 to 65 with newly diagnosed hyperthyroidism of under 2 months' duration. From 8.5 to 10 ml of fresh peripheral blood, PBMCs were isolated. Trimming stripped 7 bases from V and 0 bases from J, with 7 bases between. The CDR3 spans 12 residues. The germline V gene encodes CDR1 SGHKS and CDR2 YYEKEE (reference sequence). The table lists this clonotype with many counts. Antigen unknown. The chain carries TRBV5-5 and TRBJ1-1, with D possibly matching TRBD1 (5 bases). Sequencing input: blood. The origin of this receptor is a man aged 18 to 30 with Graves' hyperthyroidism. The CDR3 region has the DNA TGTGCCAGCGGGGGAGTGAACACTGAAGCTTTCTTT. Translating it yields CASGGVNTEAFF.